This T cell receptor beta chain was observed in a study of T-cell memory formation after mild COVID-19. Study-level results: Largely, contracting CD4+ clones fell within CM and EM, and contracting CD8+ clones within EMRA. Clones contracting day 15 to 85 were balanced CD4/CD8; later expanders leaned CD4+.

This clonotype was seen only a few times. Its specificity is unknown. 5'RACE with constant-segment primers built TCRalpha and TCRbeta cDNA libraries with UMIs. TCRdb recomputed calls from the 5' RACE reads with MiXCR, one row per CDR3 protein. Seen here are under 350,000 distinct CDR3 sequences, roughly 15% observed once, and the top ten hold more than 20%. This clonotype was obtained from a man aged 18 to 30 who had mild COVID-19 (a few samples of this study predate the infection). Cell type and time point are not known. The specimen was PBMCs or a T cell subset sorted from them (not recorded which).

The DNA of the CDR3 is TGTGCCAGCAGTGACACCTACAATGAGCAGTTCTTC. As protein: CASSDTYNEQFF. The chain has TRBV6-5 and TRBJ2-1, with unresolved D. There are 12 residues in the CDR3. V lost 5 bases, J lost 2 bases, and 4 bases lay in between. CDR1 and CDR2 (germline): MNHEY, SVGAGI.